The clone carrying this T cell receptor beta chain was observed a few times. The germline gene is not matched at one end of the junction; a read error may be the cause. Ophthalmopathy patients had Clinical Activity Score at least 3, NOSPECS grade at least 4, duration under 3 months. This sample stems from a study of T cells in Graves' hyperthyroidism and ophthalmopathy. RNA transcripts were the template for amplifying TCR beta CDR3 regions. HTBI primers were the set used in a first-round RT-PCR of the TCR CDR3. TCRdb analysed the multiplex PCR reads with MiXCR anew, one entry per CDR3 protein. Among some 500,000 distinct CDR3 sequences listed, approximately 16% were seen once. Germline-derived CDR1 and CDR2 are DFQATT and SNEGSKA (reference sequence). The CDR3 runs to 12 residues.

The sequenced material came from blood. This TCR derives from a woman aged 25 to 39 with Graves' ophthalmopathy. This chain links TRBV20-1 with TRBJ2-6; D is perhaps TRBD2 (5 bases). The CDR3 DNA sequence: TGCAGTGCTAGCGGGCCCTGGACTGCCGCGGCTTTC. Translation: CSASGPWTAAAF.